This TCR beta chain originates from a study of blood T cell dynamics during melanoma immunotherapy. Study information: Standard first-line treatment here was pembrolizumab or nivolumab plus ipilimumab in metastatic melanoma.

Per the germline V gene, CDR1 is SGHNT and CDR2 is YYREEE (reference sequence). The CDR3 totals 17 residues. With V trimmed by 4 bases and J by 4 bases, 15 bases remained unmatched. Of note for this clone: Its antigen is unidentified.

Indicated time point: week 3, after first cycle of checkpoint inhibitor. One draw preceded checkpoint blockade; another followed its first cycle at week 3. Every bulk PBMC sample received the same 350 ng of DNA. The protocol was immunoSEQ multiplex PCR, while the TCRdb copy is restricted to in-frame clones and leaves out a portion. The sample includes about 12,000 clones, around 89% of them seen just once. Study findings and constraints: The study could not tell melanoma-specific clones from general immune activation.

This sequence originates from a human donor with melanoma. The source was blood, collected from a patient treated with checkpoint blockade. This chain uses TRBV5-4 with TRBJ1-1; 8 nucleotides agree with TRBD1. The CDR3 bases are TGTGCCAGCAGCCCGGGACAGGCCCATTTGGGGGGCACTGAAGCTTTCTTT. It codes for CASSPGQAHLGGTEAFF.